The source of this T cell receptor (beta chain) is a study of cytomegalovirus exposure and HLA in healthy donors. PCR involved 60 Vbeta and 13 Jbeta primers. Assay: immunoSEQ multiplex PCR; the TCRdb copy retains only in-frame clones and omits some. The table records fewer than 150,000 clones, about four fifths of them present only once. Trimming removed 3 bases from V and 7 bases from J; junction bases left unmatched: 4. From germline, CDR1 is SGDLS and CDR2 YYNGEE. There are 14 residues in the CDR3. The rearrangement uses TRBV9 and TRBJ2-2, with 9 bases fitting TRBD1. The clonotype comes from a man younger than 40 in good health and CMV-seronegative. What was sequenced was PBMCs. CDR3 nucleotides: TGTGCCAGCAGCGAGGACAGGGGAAACGGGGAGCTGTTTTTT. Encoded protein: CASSEDRGNGELFF.